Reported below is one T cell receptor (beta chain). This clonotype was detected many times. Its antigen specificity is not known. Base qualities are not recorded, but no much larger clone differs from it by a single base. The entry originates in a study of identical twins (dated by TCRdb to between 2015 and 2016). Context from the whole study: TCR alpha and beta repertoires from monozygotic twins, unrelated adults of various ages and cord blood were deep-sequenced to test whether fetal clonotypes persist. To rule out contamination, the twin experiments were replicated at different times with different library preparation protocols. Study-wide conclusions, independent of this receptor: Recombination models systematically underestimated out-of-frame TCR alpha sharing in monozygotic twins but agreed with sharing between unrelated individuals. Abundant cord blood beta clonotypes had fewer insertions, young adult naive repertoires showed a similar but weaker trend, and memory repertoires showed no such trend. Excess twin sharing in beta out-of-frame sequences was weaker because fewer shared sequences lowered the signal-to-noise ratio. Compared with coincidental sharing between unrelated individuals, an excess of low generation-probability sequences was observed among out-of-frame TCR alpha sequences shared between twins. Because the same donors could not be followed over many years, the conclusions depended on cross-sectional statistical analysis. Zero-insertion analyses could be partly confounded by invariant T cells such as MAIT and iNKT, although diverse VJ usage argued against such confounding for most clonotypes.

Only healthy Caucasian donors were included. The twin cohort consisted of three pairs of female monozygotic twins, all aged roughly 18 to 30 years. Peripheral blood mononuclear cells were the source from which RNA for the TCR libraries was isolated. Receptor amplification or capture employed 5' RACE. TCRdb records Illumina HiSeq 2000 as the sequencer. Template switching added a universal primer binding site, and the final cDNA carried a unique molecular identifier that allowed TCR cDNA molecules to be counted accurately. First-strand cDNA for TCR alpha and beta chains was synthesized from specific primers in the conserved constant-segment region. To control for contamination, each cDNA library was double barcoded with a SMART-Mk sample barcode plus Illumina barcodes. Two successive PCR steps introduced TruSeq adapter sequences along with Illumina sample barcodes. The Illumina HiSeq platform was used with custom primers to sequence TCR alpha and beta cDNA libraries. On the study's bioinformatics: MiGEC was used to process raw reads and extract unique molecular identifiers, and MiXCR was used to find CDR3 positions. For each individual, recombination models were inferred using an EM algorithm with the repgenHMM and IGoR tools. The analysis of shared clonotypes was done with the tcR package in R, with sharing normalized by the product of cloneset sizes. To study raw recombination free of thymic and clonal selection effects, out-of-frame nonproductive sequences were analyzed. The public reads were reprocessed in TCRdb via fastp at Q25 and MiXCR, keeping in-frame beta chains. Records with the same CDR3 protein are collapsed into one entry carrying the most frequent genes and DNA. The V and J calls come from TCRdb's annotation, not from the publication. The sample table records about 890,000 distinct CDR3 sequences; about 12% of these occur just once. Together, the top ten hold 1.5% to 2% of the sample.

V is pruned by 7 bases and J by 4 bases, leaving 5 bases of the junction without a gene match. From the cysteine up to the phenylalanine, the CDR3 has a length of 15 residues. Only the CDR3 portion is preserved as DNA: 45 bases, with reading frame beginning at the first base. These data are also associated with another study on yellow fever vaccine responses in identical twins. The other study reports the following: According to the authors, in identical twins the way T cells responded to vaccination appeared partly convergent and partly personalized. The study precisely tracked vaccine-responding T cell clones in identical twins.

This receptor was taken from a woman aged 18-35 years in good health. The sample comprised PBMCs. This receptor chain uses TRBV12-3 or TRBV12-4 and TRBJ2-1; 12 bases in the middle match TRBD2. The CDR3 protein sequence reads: CASMRTSGAYNEQFF. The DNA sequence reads TGTGCCAGCATGAGGACTAGCGGGGCATACAATGAGCAGTTCTTC.